Sequencing of this TCR beta chain was carried out in a study of control samples from healthy donors and cancer patients. With 4 bases clipped from V and 7 bases from J, the junction kept 6 bases outside the gene matches. The CDR3 length is 14 residues. Per germline, CDR1 MNHEY and CDR2 SMNVEV (reference sequence). Produced via immunoSEQ multiplex PCR; TCRdb's table is partial and in-frame only. There are about 130,000 clones in the sample; around nine tenths occur only once, and around 3% lies in the top ten. The sequence came from a man aged 45 to 65 in good health. The chain carries TRBV27 and TRBJ2-7, with 11 nucleotides matching TRBD1. Sequencing input: blood. CDR3 protein: CASSSRDRGGEQYF. The CDR3 coding sequence is TGTGCCAGCAGTTCGAGGGACAGGGGGGGTGAGCAGTACTTC.